The clone carrying this T cell receptor (beta chain) was seen more than once but under ten times. Its target is not known. The method was immunoSEQ multiplex PCR; TCRdb's version includes in-frame clones alone and lacks a portion of them. The profile shows some 40,000 clones, around 74% of them singletons. The sample belongs to a study of vaccination effects on CD4 cells after COVID-19. Following culture for approximately ten days, CD4+ T cells were isolated. Vaccinated recipients, who were negative for nucleocapsid antibodies, had no history of SARS-CoV-2 infection. Study-wide points: Convalescent patients were scarce, and early post-infection timepoints were absent.

This CDR3 has 18 residues. The sample here was CD4+ T cells from PBMCs cultured without peptide, taken before COVID-19 vaccination. This receptor was taken from a human donor who received a COVID-19 vaccine. This chain uses TRBV21-1 with TRBJ1-5. TRBV21-1 is annotated as a pseudogene. For the CDR3, the DNA is TGTGCCAGCAGCATGATACCGGCCCCGAGGTATAGCAATCAGCCCCAGCATTTT. This translates into CASSMIPAPRYSNQPQHF.